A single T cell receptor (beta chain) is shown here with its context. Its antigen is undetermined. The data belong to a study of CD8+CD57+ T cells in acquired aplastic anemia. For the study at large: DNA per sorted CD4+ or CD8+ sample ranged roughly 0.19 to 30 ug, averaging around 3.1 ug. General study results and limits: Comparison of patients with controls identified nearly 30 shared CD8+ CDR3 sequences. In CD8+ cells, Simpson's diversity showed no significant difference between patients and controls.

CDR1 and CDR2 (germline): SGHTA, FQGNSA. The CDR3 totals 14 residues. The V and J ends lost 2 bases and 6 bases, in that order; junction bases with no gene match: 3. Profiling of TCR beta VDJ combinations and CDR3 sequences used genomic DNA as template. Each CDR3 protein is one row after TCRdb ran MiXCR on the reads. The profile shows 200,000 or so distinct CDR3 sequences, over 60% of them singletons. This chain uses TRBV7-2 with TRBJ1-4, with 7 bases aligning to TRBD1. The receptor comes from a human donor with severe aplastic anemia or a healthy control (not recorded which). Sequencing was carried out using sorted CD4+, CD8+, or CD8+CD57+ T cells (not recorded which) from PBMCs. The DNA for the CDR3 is TGTGCCAGCAGCTTAATCAGGGGGGATGAAAAACTGTTTTTT. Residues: CASSLIRGDEKLFF.